This T cell receptor beta chain comes out of a study of T cell repertoires in cytomegalovirus infection. At the level of the study: CMV epitopes used comprised recently identified HLA-C-restricted ones and well-studied HLA-B-restricted ones. From public TCR beta signatures came an indication of both CMV infection and matching HLA type.

This clonotype was recorded a few times. Its antigen is undetermined. In TCRdb, the reads were re-called with MiXCR into one record per CDR3 protein. The data show around 900,000 distinct CDR3 sequences, roughly 30% seen once. This CDR3 has 13 residues. Trimming took 6 bases from V and 1 from J, leaving 9 bases between them. General observations from the study: The ex vivo response showed dominance by HLA-C-restricted CMV-specific TCR beta clonotypes.

The chain is built from TRBV12-3 or TRBV12-4 and TRBJ2-5, with D possibly being TRBD1 or TRBD2 (5 bases each). This receptor was identified in a human donor in good health (CMV status not recorded). Some clones in this sample may be carry-over from other donors' samples. This material consisted of cultured CD8+ T cells from PBMCs, taken from culture after CMV antigen stimulation. The CDR3 loop is CASRGPSQETQYF. CDR3 nucleotides: TGTGCCAGCAGGGGACCATCCCAAGAGACCCAGTACTTC.